The 9 T cell receptor beta chains below all came from one sample that was sequenced in a study of CD8 T cells in ankylosing spondylitis (TCRdb year 2017). Preparation of the library involved 5' RACE. TCRdb lists the instrument as Illumina HiSeq 2500. The public reads were run again by TCRdb, first through fastp at Q25 and then through MiXCR, and only productive beta chains were kept. Rows with a matching CDR3 protein are joined into one entry that keeps the most common DNA and genes. The sample contains 150,000 to 200,000 distinct CDR3 sequences, approximately 18% of them found a single time. The top ten constitute 4.3% of the sample. The sample taken for sequencing was blood, either unsorted or a sorted T cell fraction (not recorded which). The receptors here all came from a male donor between 5 and 29 years old with ankylosing spondylitis or in good health (not recorded which). Donor details come from another sample of the same person, matched by shared clones.

This chain joins TRBV6-5 and TRBJ2-1, with D perhaps matching TRBD1 or TRBD2 (5 bases each). V lost 7 bases and J 0 bases, leaving 10 bases between the germline ends. The CDR3 spans 14 residues. Germline lookup yields CDR1 MNHEY and CDR2 SVGAGI. Written as DNA, the CDR3 is TGTGCCAGCACTTGGGGGAGCTCCTACAATGAGCAGTTCTTC. This codes for CASTWGSSYNEQFF.

The rearrangement uses TRBV5-4 and TRBJ2-7; possible D gene TRBD2, 6 bases. The CDR3 runs 14 residues. Trimming shortened V by 2 bases and J by 6 bases, and 15 bases separated the two germline ends. The germline CDR1 and CDR2 sequences are SGHNT and YYREEE (reference sequence). For the CDR3, the DNA is TGTGCCAGCAGCTTCGGGGGAGGCCCCGGCGAGCAGTACTTC. Residues: CASSFGGGPGEQYF.

This clonotype was found many times. The chain combines TRBV20-1 with TRBJ1-2; 8 positions agree with TRBD1. CDR1 and CDR2 from the germline V gene are DFQATT and SNEGSKA (reference sequence). After removal of 5 bases from V and 4 bases from J, the junction contained 6 bases not matched to a gene. This CDR3 has 13 amino acids. The DNA of the CDR3 is TGCAGTGCTGCAGGGGGCGCGGTCTATGGCTACACCTTC. Translated, it gives CSAAGGAVYGYTF.

This clonotype was picked up many times. The chain carries TRBV27 and TRBJ2-7; TRBD1 might be the D (5 bases). V lost 7 bases to trimming and J lost 3 bases, with 19 bases between them. Looked up from germline, CDR1 is MNHEY and CDR2 is SMNVEV (reference sequence). The CDR3 consists of 15 residues. The CDR3 is CASISRVGLNYEQYF. CDR3 sequence (DNA): TGTGCCAGCATAAGCAGGGTTGGCTTGAACTACGAGCAGTACTTC.

The chain carries TRBV2 and TRBJ1-3, with TRBD1 as a possible D gene (5 bases). The germline CDR1 and CDR2 sequences are SNHLY and FYNNEI. The CDR3 length is 12 residues. The V end lost 6 bases, the J end lost 7 bases, and 10 bases lay between the germline ends. The CDR3 protein is CASSGGGNTIYF. The CDR3 DNA reads as TGTGCCAGCAGCGGGGGAGGGAACACCATATATTTT.

This clonotype was observed at least ten times. V and J are TRBV4-3 and TRBJ2-7, with 11 bases fitting TRBD2. Germline CDR1 reads LGHNA; CDR2 reads YSLEER. The trim removed 4 bases at V and 4 bases at J, leaving 6 bases unmatched. CDR3 length: 15 amino acids. The CDR3 nucleotides are TGCGCCAGCAGCCCGGGACTAGCGGCGGTATACGAGCAGTACTTC. Protein product: CASSPGLAAVYEQYF.

This clonotype was observed at least ten times. This sequence joins TRBV24-1 and TRBJ2-1; a possible D gene is TRBD2 (6 bases). Trimming removed 3 bases from V and 0 bases from J, with 11 bases in between. Germline V gives CDR1 KGHDR, CDR2 SFDVKD. CDR3 length: 16 residues. The CDR3 region is CATSDPGESSYNEQFF. The CDR3 DNA is TGTGCCACCAGTGATCCGGGAGAGAGCTCCTACAATGAGCAGTTCTTC.

This clonotype has at least ten counts. The rearrangement joins TRBV15 to TRBJ2-3; 9 positions match TRBD1. V was clipped by 5 bases and J by 1 base; unmatched bases: 4. Germline V gene lookup returns CDR1 LNHNV and CDR2 YYDKDF (reference sequence). This CDR3 has 15 amino acids. This CDR3 reads CATSVGQGGTDTQYF. The CDR3 nucleotides read TGTGCCACCAGCGTGGGACAGGGCGGCACAGATACGCAGTATTTT.

The chain joins TRBV5-1 to TRBJ2-7; 10 bases agree with TRBD1. This CDR3 spans 15 amino acids. V gave up 4 bases and J gave up 3 bases; unmatched junction bases: 7. CDR1 SGHRS and CDR2 YFSETQ come from the germline V gene. Here the CDR3 reads CASSPGGTGVYEQYV. The CDR3 DNA is TGCGCCAGCAGCCCAGGAGGGACAGGGGTCTACGAGCAGTACGTC.